The rows below give T cell receptor beta chains drawn from one sample of a study of cytomegalovirus exposure and HLA in healthy donors. The table came from immunoSEQ multiplex PCR; TCRdb's copy has only in-frame clones and leaves some out. Among 150,000 to 200,000 clones listed, about 80% were seen once. Input material: PBMCs. Source of these receptors: a man in his late teens or twenties in good health and CMV-seropositive. The CDR3 runs from the conserved cysteine through the conserved F or W. Each record gives: clone size, V gene, J gene, CDR3 protein. Size is omitted from some rows. Given values are once, few, many or a class for expanded clones.

>NA|TRBV7-9|TRBJ2-2
CASMPLDRANTGELFF
>NA|TRBV6-5|TRBJ2-1
CASSSSGRLNNEQFF
>NA|TRBV15|TRBJ1-5
CATGVGGGSNQPQHF
>NA|TRBV7-8|TRBJ1-4
CASSSYRSGNEKLFF
>NA|TRBV7-9|TRBJ1-2
CASSPPGWDRGNGYTF
>NA|TRBV18|TRBJ1-1
CASTIGTQIMNTEAFF
>NA|TRBV30|TRBJ1-5
CAWRGGVNQPQHF
>NA|TRBV6-5|TRBJ2-7
CASSLEYEQYF
>NA|TRBV6-5|TRBJ2-5
CASSYPAGSREAEQYF
>few|TRBV6-1|TRBJ1-2
CASSEASVPYGYTF
>NA|TRBV25-1|TRBJ2-7
CASSEHSGTVYEQYF
>NA|TRBV5-4|TRBJ2-1
CASSRSGGGYNEQFF
>NA|TRBV19|TRBJ2-7
CASSNKVGHYEQYF
>NA|TRBV13|TRBJ2-7
CASSSATSGSAYEQYF
>once|TRBV7-9|TRBJ1-1
CASSPGYTEAFF
>NA|TRBV7-8|TRBJ2-1
CASALAGGSSYNEQFF
>few|TRBV11-2|TRBJ1-1
CASSFGFLNTEAFF